The source of this TCR beta chain is a study of T-cell reconstitution after alpha-beta-depleted transplantation in children. Study-wide points: Alpha-beta T cells about two months after transplant reportedly derived from several hundred expanded graft clones. At day 60, the high TCRbeta diversity found in some patients originated from recipient T cells and thymic progenitors that had survived. One year after transplant, T-cell counts and diversity came mostly from newly produced T cells.

This clonotype was observed at least ten times. Its antigen is as yet unknown. The CDR3 loop spans 14 amino acids. The ends lost 3 bases at V and 1 base at J; junction bases unmatched: 2. Germline CDR1 reads MGHRA; CDR2 reads YSYEKL. TCRbeta library construction was performed incorporating unique molecular identifiers. TCRdb ran MiXCR on the PCR reads and lists one entry per CDR3 protein. The table includes about 150,000 distinct CDR3 sequences, approximately 12% detected once. This chain uses TRBV4-1 with TRBJ2-5; 7 bases match TRBD1. The sample here was PBMCs, taken before TCRalphabeta/CD19-depleted stem cell transplant. This TCR derives from a boy aged 2-15 years with acute myeloid leukemia, due to receive a stem cell transplant. The CDR3 loop is CASSHQGVQETQYF. The CDR3 DNA reads as TGCGCCAGCAGCCACCAGGGGGTCCAAGAGACCCAGTACTTC.